This T cell receptor beta chain comes out of a study of cytomegalovirus exposure and HLA in healthy donors. The study ran its PCR with 60 Vbeta and 13 Jbeta primers. Here immunoSEQ multiplex PCR was the method, and the copy in TCRdb shows in-frame clones only, minus some. Of 90,000 or so clones listed, around 80% are singletons. Notes on this clone: Its antigen is not known.

The CDR3 length is 16 residues. Germline V gene data show CDR1 as MNHNY and CDR2 as SVGAGI (reference sequence). V lost 6 bases and J 0 bases, leaving 18 bases between the germline ends. Study-level points and caveats: CMV serostatus alone was available as immune exposure information.

This chain links TRBV6-6 with TRBJ2-7; perhaps TRBD2 as D (6 bases). This TCR was sampled from a male donor in good health and CMV-seropositive. The sample taken for sequencing was PBMCs. The CDR3 nucleotides are TGTGCCAGCAGACCCAGGGACTCAATGAGCTCCTACGAGCAGTACTTC. Its translation: CASRPRDSMSSYEQYF.